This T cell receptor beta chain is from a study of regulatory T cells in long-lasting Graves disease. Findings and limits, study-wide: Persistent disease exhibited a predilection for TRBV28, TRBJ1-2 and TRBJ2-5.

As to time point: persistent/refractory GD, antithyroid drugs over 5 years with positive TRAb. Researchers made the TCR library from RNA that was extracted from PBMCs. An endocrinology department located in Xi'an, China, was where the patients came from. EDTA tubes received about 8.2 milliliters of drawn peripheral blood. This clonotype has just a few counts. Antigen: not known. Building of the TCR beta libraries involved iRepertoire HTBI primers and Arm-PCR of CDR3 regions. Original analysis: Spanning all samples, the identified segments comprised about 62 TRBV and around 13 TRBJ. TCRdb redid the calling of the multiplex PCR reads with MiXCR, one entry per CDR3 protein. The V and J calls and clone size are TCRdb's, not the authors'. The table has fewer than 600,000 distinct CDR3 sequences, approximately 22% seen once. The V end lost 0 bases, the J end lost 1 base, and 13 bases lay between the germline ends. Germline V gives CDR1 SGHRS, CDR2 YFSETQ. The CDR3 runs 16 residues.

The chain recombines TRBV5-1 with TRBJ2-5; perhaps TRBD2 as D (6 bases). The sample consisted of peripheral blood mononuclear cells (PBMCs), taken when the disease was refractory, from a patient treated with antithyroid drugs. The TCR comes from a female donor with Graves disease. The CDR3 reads CASSLAGAGPQETQYF. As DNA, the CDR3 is TGCGCCAGCAGCTTGGCGGGAGCGGGCCCCCAAGAGACCCAGTACTTC. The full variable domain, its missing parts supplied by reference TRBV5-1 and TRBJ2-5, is KAGVTQTPRYLIKTRGQQVTLSCSPISGHRSVSWYQQTPGQGLQFLFEYFSETQRNKGNFPGRFSGRQFSNSRSEMNVSTLELGDSALYLCASSLAGAGPQETQYFGPGTRLLVL.